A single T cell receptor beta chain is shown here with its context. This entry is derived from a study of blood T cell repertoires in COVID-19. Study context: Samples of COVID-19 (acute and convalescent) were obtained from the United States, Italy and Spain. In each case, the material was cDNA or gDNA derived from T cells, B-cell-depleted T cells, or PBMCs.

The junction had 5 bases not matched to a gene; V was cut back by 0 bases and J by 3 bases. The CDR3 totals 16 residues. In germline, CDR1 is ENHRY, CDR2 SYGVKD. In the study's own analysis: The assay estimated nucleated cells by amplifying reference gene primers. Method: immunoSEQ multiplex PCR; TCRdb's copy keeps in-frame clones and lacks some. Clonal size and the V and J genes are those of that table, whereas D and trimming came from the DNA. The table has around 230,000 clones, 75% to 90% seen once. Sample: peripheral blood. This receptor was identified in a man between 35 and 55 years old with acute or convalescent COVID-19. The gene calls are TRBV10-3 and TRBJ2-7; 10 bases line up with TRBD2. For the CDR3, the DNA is TGTGCCATCAGTGAGTCAGTAGCGGGAGGAGTCTACGAGCAGTACTTC. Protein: CAISESVAGGVYEQYF.